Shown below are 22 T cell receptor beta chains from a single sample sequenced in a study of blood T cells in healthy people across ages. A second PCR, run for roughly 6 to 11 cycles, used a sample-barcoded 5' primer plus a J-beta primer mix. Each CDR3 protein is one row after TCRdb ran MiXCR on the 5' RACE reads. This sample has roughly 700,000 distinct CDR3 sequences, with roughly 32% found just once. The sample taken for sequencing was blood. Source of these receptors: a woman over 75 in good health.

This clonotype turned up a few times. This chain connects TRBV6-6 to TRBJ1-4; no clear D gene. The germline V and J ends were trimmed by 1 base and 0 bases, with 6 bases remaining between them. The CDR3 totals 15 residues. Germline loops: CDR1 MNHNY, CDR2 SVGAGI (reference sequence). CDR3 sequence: CASSYLSPTNEKLFF. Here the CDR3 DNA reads TGTGCCAGCAGTTACTTAAGCCCAACTAATGAAAAACTGTTTTTT.

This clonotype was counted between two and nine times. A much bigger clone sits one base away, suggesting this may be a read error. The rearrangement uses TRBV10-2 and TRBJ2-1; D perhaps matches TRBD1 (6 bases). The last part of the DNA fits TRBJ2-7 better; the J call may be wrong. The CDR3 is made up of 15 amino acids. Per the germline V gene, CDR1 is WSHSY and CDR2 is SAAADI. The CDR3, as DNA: TGCGCCAGCAGTCTCCAGGGGAGCTCCTACAATGAGCAGTACTTC. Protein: CASSLQGSSYNEQYF.

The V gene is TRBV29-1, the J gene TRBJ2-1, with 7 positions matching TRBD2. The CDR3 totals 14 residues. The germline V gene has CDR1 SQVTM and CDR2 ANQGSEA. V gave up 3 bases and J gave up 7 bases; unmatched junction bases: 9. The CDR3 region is CSVDSRGEGNEQFF. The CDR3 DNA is TGCAGCGTTGATTCGAGAGGGGAGGGGAATGAGCAGTTCTTC.

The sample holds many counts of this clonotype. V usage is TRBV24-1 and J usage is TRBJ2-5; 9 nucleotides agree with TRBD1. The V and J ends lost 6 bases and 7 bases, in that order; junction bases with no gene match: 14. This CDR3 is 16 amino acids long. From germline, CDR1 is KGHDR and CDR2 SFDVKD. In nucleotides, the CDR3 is TGTGCCACCAGTCCTAATCCGGGACAGGGATTGAGGACCCAGTACTTC. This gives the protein CATSPNPGQGLRTQYF.

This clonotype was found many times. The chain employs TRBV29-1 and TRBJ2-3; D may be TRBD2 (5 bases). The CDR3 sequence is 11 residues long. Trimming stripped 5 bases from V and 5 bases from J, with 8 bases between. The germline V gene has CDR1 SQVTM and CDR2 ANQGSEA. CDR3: CSVNRGDTQYF. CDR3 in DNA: TGCAGCGTTAATCGGGGAGATACGCAGTATTTT.

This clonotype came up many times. The CDR3 bases are TGTGCCAGCAGGAGAGAGACTTCGGGCGAGCAGTACTTC. Translation: CASRRETSGEQYF. This chain connects TRBV2 to TRBJ2-7; no reliable D call. V gave up 6 bases and J gave up 6 bases, with 15 bases separating them. CDR3 length equals 13 residues. Germline CDR1 and CDR2: SNHLY and FYNNEI.

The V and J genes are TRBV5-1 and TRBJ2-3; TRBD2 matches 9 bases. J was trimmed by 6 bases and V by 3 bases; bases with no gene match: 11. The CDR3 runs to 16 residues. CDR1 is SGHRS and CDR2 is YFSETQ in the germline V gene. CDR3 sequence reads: CASSSGTSSPLDTQYF. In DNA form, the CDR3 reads TGCGCCAGCAGCTCGGGGACTAGCAGCCCCCTGGATACGCAGTATTTT.

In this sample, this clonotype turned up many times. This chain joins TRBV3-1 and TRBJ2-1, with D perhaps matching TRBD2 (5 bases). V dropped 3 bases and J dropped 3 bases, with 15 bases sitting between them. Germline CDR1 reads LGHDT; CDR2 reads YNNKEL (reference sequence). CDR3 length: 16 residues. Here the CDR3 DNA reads TGTGCCAGCAGCCATCTAGCAAGTGGTAGCTACAATGAGCAGTTCTTC. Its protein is CASSHLASGSYNEQFF.

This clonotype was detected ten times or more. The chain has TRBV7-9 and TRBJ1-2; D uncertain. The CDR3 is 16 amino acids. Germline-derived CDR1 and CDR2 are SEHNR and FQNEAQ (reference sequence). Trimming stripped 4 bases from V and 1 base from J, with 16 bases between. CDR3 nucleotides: TGTGCCAGCAGCTCGGACCTCATCCCCAATAACTATGGCTACACCTTC. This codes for CASSSDLIPNNYGYTF.

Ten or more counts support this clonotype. CDR3 nucleotides: TGTGCCAGCAGCGTGGATCTTCAGGGTAAAAACATTCAGTACTTC. It translates to CASSVDLQGKNIQYF. The chain employs TRBV5-4 and TRBJ2-4, with D possibly TRBD1 on 5 matching bases. V was clipped by 4 bases and J by 4 bases, with 15 bases between them. The CDR3 consists of 15 residues. Germline CDR1 and CDR2: SGHNT and YYREEE (reference sequence).

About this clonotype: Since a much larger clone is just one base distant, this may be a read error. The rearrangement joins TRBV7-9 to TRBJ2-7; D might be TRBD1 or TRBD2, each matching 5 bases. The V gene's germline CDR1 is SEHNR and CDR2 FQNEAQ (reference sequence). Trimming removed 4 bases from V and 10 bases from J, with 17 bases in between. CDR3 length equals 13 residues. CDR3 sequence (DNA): TGTGCCAGCAGCTACCGGGACGAAAACGTTCAGTACTTC. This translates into CASSYRDENVQYF.

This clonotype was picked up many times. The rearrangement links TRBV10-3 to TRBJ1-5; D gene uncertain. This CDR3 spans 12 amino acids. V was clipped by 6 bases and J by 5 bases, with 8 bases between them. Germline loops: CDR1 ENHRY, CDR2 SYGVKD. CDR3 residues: CAISPGDQPQHF. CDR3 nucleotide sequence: TGTGCCATCAGCCCCGGGGATCAGCCCCAGCATTTT.

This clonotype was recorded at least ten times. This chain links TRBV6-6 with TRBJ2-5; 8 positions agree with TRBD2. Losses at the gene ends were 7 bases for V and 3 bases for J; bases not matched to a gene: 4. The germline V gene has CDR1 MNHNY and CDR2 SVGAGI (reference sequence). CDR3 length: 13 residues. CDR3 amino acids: CASTQAGEETQYF. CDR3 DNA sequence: TGTGCCAGCACCCAAGCGGGGGAAGAGACCCAGTACTTC.

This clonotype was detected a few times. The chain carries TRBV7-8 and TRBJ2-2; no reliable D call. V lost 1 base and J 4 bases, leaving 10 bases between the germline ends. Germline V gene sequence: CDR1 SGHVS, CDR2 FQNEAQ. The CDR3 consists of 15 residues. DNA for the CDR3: TGTGCCAGCAGCTTAGTATTCAGCCCCACCGGGGAGCTGTTTTTT. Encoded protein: CASSLVFSPTGELFF.

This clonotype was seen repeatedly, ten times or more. The chain's CDR3 is CASSLQGAEGYTF. DNA for the CDR3: TGTGCCAGCAGTTTACAGGGGGCAGAGGGCTACACCTTC. The J gene is TRBJ1-2, the V gene TRBV27; the match to TRBD1 covers 8 bases. Looked up from germline, CDR1 is MNHEY and CDR2 is SMNVEV (reference sequence). The CDR3 runs to 13 residues. The V segment lost 2 bases and the J segment 8 bases; nucleotides outside the gene matches: 4.

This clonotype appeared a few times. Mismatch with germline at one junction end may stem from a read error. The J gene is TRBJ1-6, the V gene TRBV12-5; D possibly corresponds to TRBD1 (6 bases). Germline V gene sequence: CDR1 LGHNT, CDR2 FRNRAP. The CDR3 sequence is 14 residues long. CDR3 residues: CASGFWGQNSPPHF. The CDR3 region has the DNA TGTGCTAGTGGTTTCTGGGGGCAGAATTCACCCCCCCACTTT.

CDR3: CASKRTGFGELFF. The CDR3 DNA sequence: TGCGCCAGTAAACGGACAGGGTTCGGGGAGCTGTTTTTT. The rearrangement uses TRBV4-1 and TRBJ2-2, with TRBD1 matching over 8 bases. CDR3 size: 13 residues. Germline-derived CDR1 and CDR2 are MGHRA and YSYEKL. J gave up 7 bases and V 9 bases, and 7 bases lay outside the gene matches.

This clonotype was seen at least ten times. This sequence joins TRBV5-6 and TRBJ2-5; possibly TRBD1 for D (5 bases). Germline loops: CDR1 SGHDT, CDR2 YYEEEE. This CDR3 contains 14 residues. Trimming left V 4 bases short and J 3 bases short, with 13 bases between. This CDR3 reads CASSQTTVKETQYF. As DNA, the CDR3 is TGTGCCAGCAGCCAAACGACAGTGAAAGAGACCCAGTACTTC.

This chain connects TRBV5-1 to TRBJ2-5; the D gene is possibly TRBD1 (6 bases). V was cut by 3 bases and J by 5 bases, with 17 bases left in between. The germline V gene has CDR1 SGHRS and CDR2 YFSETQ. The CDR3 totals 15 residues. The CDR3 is CASSSTYRENETQYF. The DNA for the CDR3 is TGCGCCAGCAGCTCCACATACAGGGAAAACGAGACCCAGTACTTC.

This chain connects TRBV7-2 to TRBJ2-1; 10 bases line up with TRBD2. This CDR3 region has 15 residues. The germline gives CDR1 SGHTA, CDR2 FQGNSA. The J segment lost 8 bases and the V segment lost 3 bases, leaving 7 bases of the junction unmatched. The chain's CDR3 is CASSFEAGGSDEQFF. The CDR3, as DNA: TGTGCCAGCAGCTTTGAAGCGGGAGGGTCCGATGAGCAGTTCTTC.

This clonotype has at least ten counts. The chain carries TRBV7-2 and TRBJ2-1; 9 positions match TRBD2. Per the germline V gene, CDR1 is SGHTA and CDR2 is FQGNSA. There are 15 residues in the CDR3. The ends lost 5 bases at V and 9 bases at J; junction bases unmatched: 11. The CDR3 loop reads CASSPGGTSQSEQFF. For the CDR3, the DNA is TGTGCCAGCAGCCCGGGGGGGACTAGCCAAAGTGAGCAGTTCTTC.

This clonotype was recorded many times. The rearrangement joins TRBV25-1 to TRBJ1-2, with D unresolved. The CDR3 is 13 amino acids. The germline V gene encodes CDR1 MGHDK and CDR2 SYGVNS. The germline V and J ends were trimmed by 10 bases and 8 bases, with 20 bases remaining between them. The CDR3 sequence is CATPTGFRSGYTF. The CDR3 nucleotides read TGTGCCACTCCGACTGGATTTAGGAGCGGCTACACCTTC.